This TCR beta chain was recorded in a study of blood T cell repertoires in COVID-19. About the study: Collection of acute and convalescent COVID-19 samples took place in the United States, Italy and Spain. Sample material is recorded as cDNA or gDNA derived from T cells, B-cell-depleted T cells, or PBMCs.

This CDR3 contains 14 residues. V trimming: 6 bases; J trimming: 1 base; junction bases outside the gene matches: 3. Germline CDR1 and CDR2: MNHNY and SVGAGI (reference sequence). Per the study methods: The assay estimated nucleated cells by amplifying reference gene primers. The protocol was immunoSEQ multiplex PCR, while the TCRdb copy is restricted to in-frame clones and leaves out a portion. The V and J calls and clone size come from that table; D and trimming were worked out from the DNA. This sample has around 260,000 clones; around nine tenths occur once, and the top ten carry about 9.2%. The source material was peripheral blood. The chain combines TRBV6-6 with TRBJ2-3; 8 bases line up with TRBD2. This receptor was taken from a man aged 40-50 years who had recovered from COVID-19. CDR3 sequence: CASRFGGGTDTQYF. CDR3 DNA: TGTGCCAGCAGGTTCGGGGGGGGCACAGATACGCAGTATTTT.